What follows describes a single T cell receptor beta chain. The entry originates in a study of control samples from healthy donors and cancer patients. The CDR3 length is 15 residues. Germline-derived CDR1 and CDR2 are MGHDK and SYGVNS. Between the trimmed V and J ends, which lost 8 bases and 4 bases, there was a span of 20 bases. Assay: immunoSEQ multiplex PCR; the TCRdb copy retains only in-frame clones and omits some. Among fewer than 500,000 clones listed, roughly 90% were seen once. The clonotype originates from a man between 35 and 55 years old with head and neck cancer. Sequenced material: PBMCs. This chain links TRBV25-1 with TRBJ1-2, with D tentatively TRBD1 (5 bases). The CDR3 region is CASLAYPPRGYGYTF. The DNA for the CDR3 is TGTGCCAGCCTCGCCTACCCCCCGAGGGGCTATGGCTACACCTTC.